Below are 29 T cell receptor beta chains sequenced from a single sample in a study of blood T cell repertoires in COVID-19. Measured with immunoSEQ multiplex PCR; TCRdb has only the in-frame clones, and not every one. The sample records about 130,000 clones, 81% being singletons. Sequencing was done on a sample of peripheral blood. Receptors originate from a woman between 45 and 65 years old with acute or convalescent COVID-19.

V usage is TRBV3-1 (or the pseudogene TRBV3-2) and J usage is TRBJ2-7; a weak D match, TRBD2 (5 bases). Germline V gives CDR1 LGHDT, CDR2 YNNKEL (reference sequence). The germline V and J ends were trimmed by 1 base and 0 bases, with 10 bases remaining between them. This CDR3 is 15 amino acids long. The CDR3 protein is CASSQGSSNSYEQYF. The CDR3 bases are TGTGCCAGCAGCCAAGGTTCTAGCAACTCCTACGAGCAGTACTTC.

The gene calls are TRBV7-9 and TRBJ1-2, with 9 bases that match TRBD1. Unmatched junction bases numbered 4, after V lost 4 bases and J lost 7 bases. Germline V gene sequence: CDR1 SEHNR, CDR2 FQNEAQ (reference sequence). This CDR3 has 13 amino acids. This CDR3 is CASSSGTGFGYTF. The CDR3 bases are TGTGCCAGCAGCTCCGGGACAGGGTTTGGCTACACCTTC.

The chain recombines TRBV19 with TRBJ2-3, with D possibly TRBD1 on 6 matching bases. V was shortened by 3 bases and J by 3 bases, with 10 bases between the two germline ends. The CDR3 is made up of 14 amino acids. CDR1 and CDR2 from the germline V gene are LNHDA and SQIVND (reference sequence). The CDR3 DNA reads TGTGCCAGTAGTATGGTCAGGGGAACAGATACGCAGTATTTT. This sequence encodes CASSMVRGTDTQYF.

The rearrangement joins TRBV27 to TRBJ1-6, with no clear D. The V gene lost 3 bases and the J gene lost 14 bases, with 17 bases spanning the gap. The CDR3 is 14 amino acids. CDR1 MNHEY and CDR2 SMNVEV come from the germline V gene (reference sequence). This CDR3 reads CASSFGPGIGTLHF. CDR3 in DNA: TGTGCCAGCAGTTTTGGGCCGGGAATTGGAACCCTCCACTTT.

The chain recombines TRBV19 with TRBJ2-4; 8 bases are shared with TRBD2. This CDR3 comprises 15 residues. Trimming removed 3 bases from V and 4 bases from J; junction bases left unmatched: 5. Looked up from germline, CDR1 is LNHDA and CDR2 is SQIVND (reference sequence). The CDR3 DNA reads as TGTGCCAGTAGTATCCTAGCGGGTGGAAAAAACATTCAGTACTTC. It specifies CASSILAGGKNIQYF.

The chain recombines TRBV10-1 with TRBJ2-4; 8 bases are a match to TRBD1. Unmatched junction bases numbered 8, after V lost 3 bases and J lost 7 bases. Germline V gives CDR1 WNHNN, CDR2 SYGVQD (reference sequence). The CDR3 length is 15 residues. The CDR3 region has the DNA TGCGCCAGCAGTGAAGGACAGGGTAGTGTGAACATTCAGTACTTC. Translation gives CASSEGQGSVNIQYF.

The V call is TRBV19, the J call TRBJ1-5; possible D gene TRBD1, 6 bases. Per the germline V gene, CDR1 is LNHDA and CDR2 is SQIVND (reference sequence). The CDR3 contains 14 residues. Trimming left V 4 bases short and J 4 bases short, with 11 bases between. CDR3 sequence (DNA): TGTGCCAGTAGTAACGGACAGAGAAATCAGCCCCAGCATTTT. It yields the protein CASSNGQRNQPQHF. The whole variable domain, filled in from reference TRBV19 and TRBJ1-5, reads DGGITQSPKYLFRKEGQNVTLSCEQNLNHDAMYWYRQDPGQGLRLIYYSQIVNDFQKGDIAEGYSVSREKKESFPLTVTSAQKNPTAFYLCASSNGQRNQPQHFGDGTRLSIL.

The chain carries TRBV5-1 and TRBJ2-1; 11 nucleotides match TRBD2. The CDR3 has 14 amino acids. The V and J ends lost 6 bases and 7 bases, in that order; junction bases with no gene match: 6. Looked up from germline, CDR1 is SGHRS and CDR2 is YFSETQ. This chain's CDR3 is CASNLAGGPNEQFF. The CDR3 DNA reads TGCGCCAGCAACCTAGCGGGGGGACCTAATGAGCAGTTCTTC. Filled out from reference TRBV5-1 and TRBJ2-1, the complete variable domain reads KAGVTQTPRYLIKTRGQQVTLSCSPISGHRSVSWYQQTPGQGLQFLFEYFSETQRNKGNFPGRFSGRQFSNSRSEMNVSTLELGDSALYLCASNLAGGPNEQFFGPGTRLTVL.

This clone was counted once. The chain combines TRBV27 with TRBJ1-2, with D unclear. The V and J ends lost 5 bases and 5 bases respectively, with 12 bases between them. Germline CDR1 MNHEY, CDR2 SMNVEV (reference sequence). The CDR3 spans 13 residues. CDR3 DNA: TGTGCCAGCAGTCCTTTCGGGGATTATGGCTACACCTTC. Its protein is CASSPFGDYGYTF.

The CDR3 nucleotides are TGTGCCAGCAGCCCTGGGGGCAATTATGGCTACACCTTC. As protein: CASSPGGNYGYTF. The chain links TRBV5-6 to TRBJ1-2; tentative D call: TRBD1 (6 bases). The V gene lost 4 bases and the J gene lost 5 bases, with 12 bases spanning the gap. The CDR3 spans 13 residues. Germline assignment: CDR1 SGHDT and CDR2 YYEEEE.

V is TRBV20-1 and J is TRBJ1-2; D is uncertain. The V gene lost 6 bases and the J gene lost 7 bases, with 9 bases spanning the gap. CDR3 length: 10 residues. Germline loops: CDR1 DFQATT, CDR2 SNEGSKA (reference sequence). The CDR3: CSAEAGGYTF. As DNA, the CDR3 is TGCAGTGCCGAAGCCGGTGGCTACACCTTC.

This chain uses TRBV5-4 with TRBJ2-1, with 7 bases that match TRBD1. This CDR3 is built from 16 residues. Germline-derived CDR1 and CDR2 are SGHNT and YYREEE (reference sequence). The ends lost 0 bases at V and 1 base at J; junction bases unmatched: 4. The CDR3 nucleotides are TGTGCCAGCAGCTTGGGGGGACAGAAATCCTACAATGAGCAGTTCTTC. It encodes CASSLGGQKSYNEQFF.

The genes are TRBV10-3 and TRBJ2-7; D perhaps matches TRBD1 (5 bases). This CDR3 is 13 amino acids long. V was cut by 4 bases and J by 7 bases, with 14 bases left in between. Per the germline V gene, CDR1 is ENHRY and CDR2 is SYGVKD. The CDR3 nucleotides are TGTGCCATCAGTGGCGAGACAGACATGGAGCAGTACTTC. This translates into CAISGETDMEQYF.

V is TRBV15 and J is TRBJ1-6; possible D gene TRBD1, 5 bases. Germline V CDR1 and CDR2: LNHNV, YYDKDF (reference sequence). Deletions cut 1 base from V and 4 bases from J, with 20 bases between. The CDR3 totals 19 residues. CDR3 nucleotides: TGTGCCACCAGCAGAGTTCCCGGGCCGGCGGGGCAATATAATTCACCCCTCCACTTT. Amino acid sequence: CATSRVPGPAGQYNSPLHF.

The chain joins TRBV5-4 to TRBJ2-2, with D possibly being TRBD2 (5 bases). Between the trimmed V and J ends, which lost 4 bases and 6 bases, there was a span of 13 bases. CDR1 is SGHNT, CDR2 YYREEE, per germline (reference sequence). This CDR3 region has 14 residues. The CDR3 spells CASSGSSGAGELFF. CDR3 DNA sequence: TGTGCCAGCAGCGGATCGAGCGGTGCCGGGGAGCTGTTTTTT.

DNA of the CDR3: TGCGCCAGCAGCGGAACTATGAACACTGAAGCTTTCTTT. Translated, it gives CASSGTMNTEAFF. The genes are TRBV5-1 and TRBJ1-1; D unresolved. Trimming removed 4 bases from V and 0 bases from J, with 7 bases in between. The CDR3 spans 13 residues. Germline CDR1 and CDR2: SGHRS and YFSETQ.

The chain has TRBV9 and TRBJ1-1; D uncertain. Trimming shortened V by 0 bases and J by 7 bases, and 10 bases separated the two germline ends. The germline gives CDR1 SGDLS, CDR2 YYNGEE. CDR3 length equals 13 residues. The CDR3 is CASSVGVTGEAFF. CDR3 nucleotides: TGTGCCAGCAGCGTAGGGGTTACGGGTGAAGCTTTCTTT.

V and J are TRBV14 and TRBJ1-2; D perhaps matches TRBD1 (5 bases). Germline V gene lookup returns CDR1 SGHDN and CDR2 FVKESK. The V end lost 6 bases, the J end lost 2 bases, and 10 bases lay between the germline ends. The CDR3 extends over 13 amino acids. The CDR3 protein is CASSPRGNYGYTF. CDR3 DNA sequence: TGTGCCAGCAGTCCGCGGGGGAACTATGGCTACACCTTC.

This clone was counted a few times. Other nucleotide sequences from this sample produce the same CDR3. The chain employs TRBV29-1 and TRBJ1-2; TRBD1 matches at 9 bases. V was clipped by 7 bases and J by 0 bases; unmatched bases: 3. Germline V gives CDR1 SQVTM, CDR2 ANQGSEA. This CDR3 region has 13 residues. In nucleotides, the CDR3 is TGCAGCGGGGGACAGGGAGCTAACTATGGCTACACCTTC. Translating gives CSGGQGANYGYTF.

The chain is built from TRBV7-9 and TRBJ1-2; D is undetermined. Trimming left V 3 bases short and J 4 bases short, with 9 bases between. The germline CDR1 and CDR2 sequences are SEHNR and FQNEAQ (reference sequence). The CDR3 is made up of 13 amino acids. The CDR3 DNA follows: TGTGCCAGCAGCTTCTACCCCCCCTATGGCTACACCTTC. Amino acids: CASSFYPPYGYTF.

J is TRBJ2-7 and V is TRBV2; 7 bases are shared with TRBD2. CDR1 SNHLY and CDR2 FYNNEI come from the germline V gene. The CDR3 contains 15 residues. Unmatched junction bases numbered 12, after V lost 4 bases and J lost 6 bases. The CDR3 reads CASSGGPASGLEQYF. The CDR3 DNA follows: TGTGCCAGCAGTGGGGGTCCCGCTAGCGGTCTCGAGCAGTACTTC. Full variable domain (rest looked up from reference TRBV2 and TRBJ2-7): EPEVTQTPSHQVTQMGQEVILRCVPISNHLYFYWYRQILGQKVEFLVSFYNNEISEKSEIFDDQFSVERPDGSNFTLKIRSTKLEDSAMYFCASSGGPASGLEQYFGPGTRLTVT.

The V gene is TRBV27, the J gene TRBJ1-4; tentatively, D is TRBD1 (5 bases). Trimming cost V 6 bases and J 8 bases, with 16 bases left between them. The CDR3 consists of 14 residues. CDR1 MNHEY and CDR2 SMNVEV come from the germline V gene (reference sequence). The CDR3 sequence: CASRRARVREKLFF. The DNA of the CDR3 is TGTGCCAGCAGGCGAGCCAGGGTGAGGGAAAAACTGTTTTTT.

The V call is TRBV12-3 or TRBV12-4, the J call TRBJ1-1; 9 bases match TRBD1. The V and J ends lost 1 base and 12 bases, in that order; junction bases with no gene match: 6. This CDR3 has 13 residues. The CDR3 sequence is CASSLDRGRLTFF. CDR3 coding DNA: TGTGCCAGCAGTTTAGACAGGGGGCGGTTAACTTTCTTT.

V usage is TRBV29-1 and J usage is TRBJ2-5; the match to TRBD2 covers 8 bases. Per the germline V gene, CDR1 is SQVTM and CDR2 is ANQGSEA. Trimming at V came to 7 bases and at J to 1 base, leaving 11 bases not matched to a gene. The CDR3 sequence is 15 residues long. This CDR3 reads CSAENSGRPQETQYF. CDR3 nucleotides: TGCAGCGCTGAGAACAGCGGGAGACCCCAAGAGACCCAGTACTTC.

The V gene is TRBV19, the J gene TRBJ2-2; 9 bases are a match to TRBD1. V shed 4 bases and J 6 bases; nucleotides not matched to a gene: 15. The germline CDR1 and CDR2 sequences are LNHDA and SQIVND (reference sequence). This CDR3 region has 18 residues. In nucleotides, the CDR3 is TGTGCCAGTAGTAGGACGGGTGGGACAGGGAAGAAGCCCGGGGAGCTGTTTTTT. It specifies CASSRTGGTGKKPGELFF.

CDR3 sequence: CASTPRGYGNTIYF. The CDR3 nucleotides are TGTGCCAGCACCCCCCGAGGGTATGGAAACACCATATATTTT. The J gene is TRBJ1-3, the V gene TRBV7-9; D is unresolved. This CDR3 contains 14 residues. Germline loops: CDR1 SEHNR, CDR2 FQNEAQ (reference sequence). Trimming took 7 bases from V and 3 from J, leaving 13 bases between them.

The genes are TRBV2 and TRBJ2-7; a weak D match, TRBD1 (5 bases). V was clipped by 6 bases and J by 0 bases, with 12 bases between them. This CDR3 has 14 amino acids. CDR1 and CDR2 from the germline V gene are SNHLY and FYNNEI. The chain's CDR3 is CASRTDPHSYEQYF. As DNA, the CDR3 is TGTGCCAGCAGGACAGATCCTCACTCCTACGAGCAGTACTTC.

This clone was recorded only once. The chain recombines TRBV19 with TRBJ2-3, with 8 nucleotides matching TRBD2. The CDR3 extends over 16 amino acids. The V gene's germline CDR1 is LNHDA and CDR2 SQIVND (reference sequence). V gave up 5 bases and J gave up 0 bases; unmatched junction bases: 7. The CDR3 reads CASSPRTSSSTDTQYF. CDR3 DNA sequence: TGTGCCAGTAGTCCCCGGACTAGCTCTAGCACAGATACGCAGTATTTT.

The rearrangement uses TRBV6-5 and TRBJ1-1; D possibly corresponds to TRBD1 (6 bases). This CDR3 contains 13 residues. From germline, CDR1 is MNHEY and CDR2 SVGAGI. The V end was cut by 2 bases, the J end by 10 bases, with 14 bases between. The CDR3 loop reads CASSYETGSRAFF. For the CDR3, the DNA is TGTGCCAGCAGTTACGAAACAGGGAGCCGAGCTTTCTTT.